These T cell receptor beta chains were read from a single sample in a study of a mutant IDH1 vaccine in newly diagnosed glioma. Some clones are missing from TCRdb's copy, which holds only in-frame ones; the method was immunoSEQ multiplex PCR. The repertoire holds some 130,000 clones, with roughly 77% as singletons. The antigens of these receptors remain unknown. The starting material was PBMCs, obtained from a glioma patient whose treatment included an IDH1 peptide vaccine. These receptors were taken from a man aged 40-49 years with glioma. The CDR3 runs from the conserved cysteine through the conserved F or W. The D gene is left open where the match is weak.

V	D	J	CDR3
TRBV30	TRBD1	TRBJ1-4	CAWSASPGGGSEKLFF
TRBV28	NA	TRBJ2-2	CASSRGSSGELFF
TRBV5-1	NA	TRBJ2-5	CASSLDGTRQETQYF
TRBV30	TRBD1	TRBJ1-5	CAWSDRDSPQHF
TRBV7-2	NA	TRBJ1-6	CASSLSWRGRGNSPLHF
TRBV19	TRBD1	TRBJ1-2	CASSIAARTGTDGRYGYTF
TRBV5-4	NA	TRBJ2-5	CASSYTTTQETQYF
TRBV29-1	NA	TRBJ1-1	CSVDRGTEAFF
TRBV30	NA	TRBJ2-3	CAWNYGEPADTQYF
TRBV30	NA	TRBJ1-6	CAWSVQAGFSPLHF
TRBV4-2	TRBD2	TRBJ2-3	CASSQETSPRTDTQYF
TRBV2	TRBD1	TRBJ2-3	CASRWTGLDTQYF
TRBV18	NA	TRBJ2-7	CASSTGLSSYEQYF
TRBV5-6	NA	TRBJ2-3	CASSYPAGTQYF
TRBV19	TRBD1	TRBJ2-5	CATAQEEQGGFETQYF
TRBV10-1	TRBD2	TRBJ2-7	CATSLSGRAAQYF
TRBV5-1	TRBD1	TRBJ2-2	CASSSDRGLVTGELFF
TRBV19	NA	TRBJ2-1	CASSRYNEQFF
TRBV27	NA	TRBJ2-1	CASRGGGYPYNEQFF
TRBV5-1	TRBD2	TRBJ2-1	CASSSTTSGRYNEQFF
TRBV27	TRBD1	TRBJ2-2	CASSPTGEVTGELFF
TRBV11-1	TRBD1	TRBJ1-2	CASSFGQGGYTF
TRBV4-1	NA	TRBJ1-1	CASSWGQGTEAFF
TRBV29-1	NA	TRBJ2-1	CSVGSSSYNEQFF
TRBV5-1	NA	TRBJ2-7	CASSNGARDYEQYF
TRBV28	NA	TRBJ1-5	CATSRVSQPQHF
TRBV5-4	NA	TRBJ2-3	CASSLSDTQYF
TRBV12-5	NA	TRBJ1-2	CASGLVHGTLHYGYTF
TRBV7-2	NA	TRBJ2-2	CASSLEGRAPLGNTGELFF
TRBV4-2	NA	TRBJ1-2	CASSQDRVQGYTF
TRBV28	TRBD2	TRBJ2-5	CASSPLVAGGGETQYF
TRBV4-3	TRBD1	TRBJ2-5	CASSQGWLGQQETQYF
TRBV11-2	NA	TRBJ2-3	CASSLFSGGLDTQYF
TRBV19	NA	TRBJ2-1	CASSNRGADEQFF
TRBV5-5	NA	TRBJ2-7	CASSLGTQPYEQYF
TRBV27	TRBD2	TRBJ2-1	CASSVTSGISSYNEQFF
TRBV5-6	NA	TRBJ2-3	CASFQGTRTDTQYF
TRBV7-9	NA	TRBJ1-5	CASSLYNQPQHF
TRBV10-1	NA	TRBJ1-2	CANPGINYGYTF
TRBV7-2	TRBD1	TRBJ2-3	CASSPDRGEADTQYF
TRBV27	NA	TRBJ2-6	CASSGGLLSSGANVLTF
TRBV30	TRBD1	TRBJ2-7	CAWSYAGGRDEQYF
TRBV10-3	NA	TRBJ2-3	CAISRTTDTQYF